Sequencing of this T cell receptor beta chain was carried out in a study of cytotoxic CD8 clonotypes in ibrutinib-treated CLL (dated by TCRdb to about 2021). Study-level background: In this cohort, approximately 14 patients were treatment-naive and fewer than 13 were relapsed/refractory, while around 18 had unmutated IGHV. Partial responses were observed in about 25 patients and complete responses in 2; after a median follow-up of roughly 72 months, remission was maintained in roughly 15 patients and progression was observed in around twelve. Response samples were taken after a median of approximately a year on treatment, ranging from roughly 6 to 36 months. Samples averaged approximately 240,000 productive templates and approximately 100,000 productive rearrangements. Of the approximately 86 people in the trial, 26 had longitudinal samples available. Cryopreserved peripheral blood mononuclear cells were collected before treatment, at response, and at either disease progression or sustained remission. All remission and progressive disease samples were collected while patients were still receiving ibrutinib.

On a MiSeq, deep resolution sequencing aimed for a depth between 1 in 1 million and 1 in 200,000 T cells, with each clonotype covered approximately 10x on average. The immunoSEQ hsTCRB Kit was used to generate the TCR beta libraries. As for the authors' bioinformatics: ImmunoSEQ Data Assistant and ImmunoSEQ Analyzer were used for data analysis, and V, D and J genes were assigned according to IMGT definitions. Clonality, which ranges from 0 to 1, was calculated as one minus the normalized Shannon entropy of productive rearrangement frequencies. Only overrepresented clonotypes making up at least 0.05% of the repertoire of each patient were included in the public clonotype analysis. More than ten age-matched healthy donor repertoires from immuneACCESS were used as controls for clonality. TCRdb stores this immuneACCESS table with in-frame sequences only. Part of the clones is absent; in the studies checked, under half of the shortfall reflects unresolved V genes, and no reason is known for the rest. V, J and clone size derive from that table, while D and trimming were established from the DNA sequence. The sample table records roughly 190,000 clones; 72% of these occur just once. Clones ranked in the top ten supply under 15% of the sample.

The paper's findings and limits, for the study overall: At baseline, clonality was higher than in age-matched healthy donors and showed a strong correlation with circulating CD8+ T-cell counts. Sampling times were not matched between patients in sustained remission and patients whose disease was progressing, and lymph node repertoires were not examined. Clonality rose at ibrutinib response, remained stable during sustained remission, and dropped back toward baseline at progression. Public clonotypes were rare and either shrank or stayed stable during treatment, and the rise in clonality at ibrutinib response reflected expansion of private clonotypes.

The meaning of the sample's time point label: less than 30 months on ibrutinib. Roughly 2 micrograms of genomic DNA were extracted from cryopreserved PBMCs for TCR beta library preparation. Longitudinal blood samples from CLL patients on ibrutinib monotherapy underwent high-throughput TCR beta sequencing. Patients were enrolled in a phase 2 open-label single-center ibrutinib monotherapy trial. Of note for this clone: The antigen this receptor binds is unknown. Nothing much larger sits one base from this clone, and base qualities are not available.

This TCR was recovered from a human donor with chronic lymphocytic leukemia. The sample was PBMCs, taken after 24 months of ibrutinib treatment.

The CDR3 corresponds to CASSERGGYNEQFF. The nucleotide sequence reads TGTGCCAGCAGTGAACGGGGTGGTTACAATGAGCAGTTCTTC. Recombination joined TRBV2 with TRBJ2-1, with TRBD2 tentatively as D gene (5 bases match). The CDR3 spans 14 residues, from the cysteine through the phenylalanine. Only the CDR3 DNA stays, 42 bases, in frame from base 1. The germline V gene specifies SNHLY as CDR1 and FYNNEI as CDR2. V and J are truncated by 2 bases and 4 bases respectively, leaving an intervening sequence of 9 bases.